The 29 T cell receptor beta chains reported below all come from one sample, sequenced in a study of OX40 agonist ivuxolimab in advanced cancers. Clones were read by immunoSEQ multiplex PCR, and TCRdb kept only the in-frame ones, dropping some. The table includes 70,000 to 75,000 clones, just over 85% detected once. Here the sequenced sample was CD4+ or CD8+ T cells sorted from blood, taken in a trial of the OX40 agonist ivuxolimab. All receptors come from an adult with an advanced solid tumor such as melanoma, head and neck, liver or kidney cancer.

This clone was observed a handful of times. This chain connects TRBV2 to TRBJ2-7, with D tentatively TRBD2 (6 bases). The germline CDR1 and CDR2 sequences are SNHLY and FYNNEI. The CDR3 totals 17 residues. Trimming shortened V by 3 bases and J by 0 bases, and 18 bases separated the two germline ends. CDR3 sequence (DNA): TGTGCCAGCAGTGATCGGACCGGGACTCGGAGCTCCTACGAGCAGTACTTC. Amino acid sequence: CASSDRTGTRSSYEQYF.

The chain uses TRBV4-2 and TRBJ2-3, with 8 bases aligning to TRBD2. After removal of 5 bases from V and 2 bases from J, the junction contained 9 bases not matched to a gene. Per germline, CDR1 LGHNA and CDR2 YNFKEQ. The CDR3 covers 16 residues. As DNA, the CDR3 is TGTGCCAGCAGCTTTCGCGGGAGGCCGGACACAGATACGCAGTATTTT. This encodes CASSFRGRPDTDTQYF.

The rearrangement uses TRBV5-1 and TRBJ1-1; TRBD1 aligns across 8 bases. J lost 3 bases, V lost 4 bases, and 8 bases had no gene match. Germline-derived CDR1 and CDR2 are SGHRS and YFSETQ. This CDR3 region has 15 residues. The chain's CDR3 is CASSRGQGLDTEAFF. The CDR3 DNA reads TGCGCCAGCAGCCGCGGACAGGGTTTGGACACTGAAGCTTTCTTT.

The V gene is TRBV5-1, the J gene TRBJ2-5, with D possibly being TRBD2 (6 bases). V lost 0 bases to trimming and J lost 3 bases, with 18 bases between them. The CDR3 covers 17 residues. Germline-derived CDR1 and CDR2 are SGHRS and YFSETQ. The CDR3 region is CASSLAARGPEKETQYF. The CDR3 DNA sequence: TGCGCCAGCAGCTTGGCCGCGCGGGGCCCAGAAAAAGAGACCCAGTACTTC.

V is TRBV5-1 and J is TRBJ2-2, with TRBD2 identical over 9 bases. The CDR3 has 15 residues. Germline CDR1 reads SGHRS; CDR2 reads YFSETQ. With V trimmed by 2 bases and J by 3 bases, 2 bases remained unmatched. CDR3 residues: CASSFSGRDTGELFF. Here the CDR3 DNA reads TGCGCCAGCAGCTTTAGCGGGAGAGACACCGGGGAGCTGTTTTTT.

This chain connects TRBV18 to TRBJ1-1; D is unresolved. CDR1 and CDR2 (germline): KGHSH, LQKENI. This CDR3 is built from 15 residues. The V end lost 3 bases, the J end lost 1 base, and 12 bases lay between the germline ends. CDR3 DNA sequence: TGTGCCAGCTCACCTCTACGACTGGGGAACACTGAAGCTTTCTTT. Translated: CASSPLRLGNTEAFF.

This chain connects TRBV11-2 to TRBJ2-5; D is unresolved. Deletions cut 5 bases from V and 4 bases from J, with 5 bases between. This CDR3 region has 11 residues. CDR1 is SGHAT, CDR2 FQNNGV, per germline. The CDR3 DNA is TGTGCCAGCAGCGAAGGAGAGACCCAGTACTTC. Protein product: CASSEGETQYF.

The rearrangement uses TRBV5-8 and TRBJ2-7, with D perhaps matching TRBD2 (5 bases). CDR1 is SGHTS and CDR2 is YDEGEE in the germline V gene. With 2 bases removed from V and 0 bases from J, the gap between germline ends came to 6 bases. This CDR3 is 13 amino acids long. CDR3 nucleotides: TGTGCCAGCAGCTTCGGGGTCTCCTACGAGCAGTACTTC. This sequence encodes CASSFGVSYEQYF.

This rearrangement joins TRBV2 to TRBJ2-3; no firm D call. V was clipped by 5 bases and J by 11 bases, with 14 bases between them. The CDR3 covers 12 residues. Germline V gene sequence: CDR1 SNHLY, CDR2 FYNNEI. CDR3 sequence: CASSSDSVEQYF. The CDR3 DNA follows: TGTGCCAGCAGTAGCGACTCGGTTGAGCAGTATTTT.

CDR3 sequence: CASSLLWEDYEQYF. As DNA, the CDR3 is TGTGCCAGCAGCCTATTGTGGGAAGACTACGAGCAGTACTTC. The chain couples TRBV5-4 to TRBJ2-7; D not certain. V dropped 4 bases and J dropped 3 bases, with 14 bases sitting between them. CDR3 length equals 14 residues. Germline values: CDR1 SGHNT, CDR2 YYREEE (reference sequence).

The rearrangement links TRBV27 to TRBJ1-4; the D is unclear. Germline CDR1 is MNHEY and CDR2 is SMNVEV (reference sequence). The ends were cut back, 4 bases at V and 0 bases at J, with 15 bases in the middle. This CDR3 region has 17 residues. The CDR3 DNA sequence: TGTGCCAGCAGTTCCTCCCTGGCGGAGGCAACTAATGAAAAACTGTTTTTT. This translates into CASSSSLAEATNEKLFF.

The chain links TRBV6-1 to TRBJ1-5; 7 bases line up with TRBD1. The CDR3 extends over 14 amino acids. CDR1 MNHNS and CDR2 SASEGT come from the germline V gene. V shed 6 bases and J 3 bases; nucleotides not matched to a gene: 5. CDR3 nucleotide sequence: TGTGCCAGCAGGGGACAGCCCTTCAATCAGCCCCAGCATTTT. It codes for CASRGQPFNQPQHF.

The gene calls are TRBV2 and TRBJ2-7; D may be TRBD1 (5 bases). Trimming left V 6 bases short and J 8 bases short, with 11 bases between. CDR1 and CDR2 (germline): SNHLY, FYNNEI. The CDR3 loop spans 11 amino acids. CDR3 sequence (DNA): TGTGCCAGCAGAGTAACAGGAAAGCAGTACTTC. As protein: CASRVTGKQYF.

This chain links TRBV9 with TRBJ2-7; D not resolved. From germline, CDR1 is SGDLS and CDR2 YYNGEE. The CDR3 is 13 residues long. V shed 3 bases and J shed 0 bases, with 7 bases lying between them. CDR3 sequence: CASSAIPSYEQYF. CDR3 nucleotides: TGTGCCAGCAGCGCGATTCCCTCCTACGAGCAGTACTTC.

This chain uses TRBV6-1 with TRBJ2-5, with D tentatively TRBD1 or TRBD2 (6 bases each). Trimming took off 6 bases at V and 3 bases at J, with 8 bases between the two ends. CDR1 MNHNS and CDR2 SASEGT come from the germline V gene. The CDR3 has 12 amino acids. The CDR3 coding sequence is TGTGCCAGCAGGAGGGGGGAAGAGACCCAGTACTTC. Its protein is CASRRGEETQYF.

Note on this clone: Its ends do not fully match the called genes, so a read error is possible. The rearrangement uses TRBV7-9 and TRBJ2-1; D remains unclear. This CDR3 is 14 amino acids long. The V gene's germline CDR1 is SEHNR and CDR2 FQNEAQ (reference sequence). CDR3: CASSPTGSNNEQFF. The CDR3 coding sequence is TGTGCCAGCAGCCCAACCGGTAGTAACAACGAGCAGTTCTTC.

The chain carries TRBV15 and TRBJ1-2; D gene uncertain. Germline-derived CDR1 and CDR2 are LNHNV and YYDKDF (reference sequence). The CDR3 has 13 residues. Deletions cut 0 bases from V and 8 bases from J, with 10 bases between. Here the CDR3 DNA reads TGTGCCACCAGCAGAGATCCAGGCGGCGGCTACACCTTC. Its protein is CATSRDPGGGYTF.

This chain joins TRBV7-3 and TRBJ2-3; no clear D gene. Trimming left V 3 bases short and J 1 base short, with 11 bases between. Germline loops: CDR1 SGHTA, CDR2 FQGTGA. The CDR3 contains 15 residues. CDR3 DNA: TGTGCCAGCAGCTTTTCTGATGGGGGCACAGATACGCAGTATTTT. Protein: CASSFSDGGTDTQYF.

This clone was seen only once. The chain carries TRBV6-1 and TRBJ2-1, with D possibly TRBD1 on 6 matching bases. The CDR3 runs to 15 residues. Germline-derived CDR1 and CDR2 are MNHNS and SASEGT. Deletions cut 8 bases from V and 0 bases from J, with 14 bases between. CDR3 loop: CASFRDTSSYNEQFF. The DNA of the CDR3 is TGTGCCAGCTTCCGGGACACCAGCTCCTACAATGAGCAGTTCTTC.

The chain joins TRBV30 to TRBJ2-3, with 10 bases identical to TRBD2. From germline, CDR1 is GTSNPN and CDR2 SVGIG (reference sequence). V lost 0 bases and J lost 4; bases outside the gene matches: 4. The CDR3 is 15 residues long. CDR3 sequence (DNA): TGTGCCTGGAGTGTTCTAGCGGGAGTGGCAGATACGCAGTATTTT. Translated, it gives CAWSVLAGVADTQYF.

The V and J genes are TRBV19 and TRBJ1-1; D gene unclear. Per the germline V gene, CDR1 is LNHDA and CDR2 is SQIVND (reference sequence). This CDR3 has 12 amino acids. The V gene lost 8 bases and the J gene lost 0 bases, with 7 bases spanning the gap. DNA for the CDR3: TGTGCCAGTTGCGACATGAACACTGAAGCTTTCTTT. This translates into CASCDMNTEAFF.

Only one count was recorded for this clone. This rearrangement joins TRBV10-3 to TRBJ2-1, with TRBD2 matching over 9 bases. This CDR3 has 14 residues. V was clipped by 8 bases and J by 4 bases; unmatched bases: 6. Per the germline V gene, CDR1 is ENHRY and CDR2 is SYGVKD. The CDR3 DNA reads as TGTGCCATCGCTCCTAGCGGGGCTTACAATGAGCAGTTCTTC. It encodes CAIAPSGAYNEQFF.

DNA for the CDR3: TGTGCCAGCAGTGCGGTGGAGGAGCATTTT. It translates to CASSAVEEHF. The rearrangement joins TRBV6-1 to TRBJ1-5; D is ambiguous. With 4 bases removed from V and 14 bases from J, the gap between germline ends came to 9 bases. Germline CDR1 and CDR2: MNHNS and SASEGT. The CDR3 contains 10 residues.

V gene TRBV28 combines with J gene TRBJ2-7; 8 bases are shared with TRBD1. Germline V gives CDR1 MDHEN, CDR2 SYDVKM. After removal of 3 bases from V and 2 bases from J, the junction contained 3 bases not matched to a gene. CDR3 length equals 14 residues. The CDR3 coding sequence is TGTGCCAGCAGTTTCGGGACAGGACCCTACGAGCAGTACTTC. Residues: CASSFGTGPYEQYF.

V and J are TRBV28 and TRBJ1-5; 8 positions match TRBD1. This CDR3 is built from 12 residues. V shed 8 bases and J 6 bases; nucleotides not matched to a gene: 3. The germline gives CDR1 MDHEN, CDR2 SYDVKM. The CDR3 DNA follows: TGTGCCAGCCTCACAGGGGGTCAGCCCCAGCATTTT. Translated: CASLTGGQPQHF.

This clone was counted between two and nine times. This sequence joins TRBV18 and TRBJ1-4; D may be TRBD1 (5 bases). Trimming cost V 5 bases and J 0 bases, with 10 bases left between them. The CDR3 has 15 residues. The germline V gene encodes CDR1 KGHSH and CDR2 LQKENI. CDR3 in DNA: TGTGCCAGCTCATTTTCACAGGCAACTAATGAAAAACTGTTTTTT. Translating it yields CASSFSQATNEKLFF.

This chain connects TRBV5-1 to TRBJ2-1; D is possibly TRBD1 (6 bases). V dropped 4 bases and J dropped 8 bases, with 22 bases sitting between them. In germline, CDR1 is SGHRS, CDR2 YFSETQ. The CDR3 contains 16 residues. CDR3 nucleotides: TGCGCCAGCAGCGAACAAAACAGGGTGACGGTGGATGAGCAGTTCTTC. Its protein product is CASSEQNRVTVDEQFF.

This clone was seen a single time. The V call is TRBV18, the J call TRBJ1-5; D is uncertain. Germline V CDR1 and CDR2: KGHSH, LQKENI. The CDR3 extends over 15 amino acids. Trimming removed 3 bases at V and 3 bases at J, with 12 bases between. Here the CDR3 reads CASSPDGTANQPQHF. The CDR3 DNA sequence: TGTGCCAGCTCACCCGACGGAACCGCCAATCAGCCCCAGCATTTT.

The chain recombines TRBV4-2 with TRBJ1-4, with D hard to call. Germline loops: CDR1 LGHNA, CDR2 YNFKEQ. The length of the CDR3 is 15 residues. V was shortened by 0 bases and J by 8 bases, with 13 bases between the two germline ends. CDR3 amino acids: CASSQDPLSWEKLFF. CDR3 DNA sequence: TGTGCCAGCAGCCAAGATCCACTTTCTTGGGAAAAACTGTTTTTT.